Listed here is a single T cell receptor (beta chain). Its binding antigen is unknown. No base qualities exist here, and no much larger clone lies one base off it. Via the germline V gene (reference sequence), CDR1 is LGHDT and CDR2 YNNKEL. The CDR3 goes from the cysteine to the phenylalanine over 13 residues. Just the 39-base CDR3 DNA is kept, in frame starting at base 1. The V end gives up 7 bases and the J end 4 bases, leaving 3 bases in the junction not matched to a gene. Taken with the paper, the label for time point translates to: healthy volunteer bleed at 2 weeks. Total RNA was extracted from unfractionated whole blood that had been collected in Tempus Blood RNA tubes. Four or five healthy volunteers acted as controls for TCR sequencing and had blood drawn at day 0, 2 weeks and 6 weeks. The sample comes from a study of human T cells and chemical hapten exposure (dated by TCRdb to the early 2020s). Notes on the research overall: Libraries were pooled for sequencing, and per-sample TCR yields varied mainly because of small differences in library volumes within the pool. From each blood RNA sample, both TCR alpha and TCR beta chains were sequenced. Peripheral blood TCR repertoire changes were tracked in vivo in alopecia patients during primary and secondary sensitization to the hapten diphenylcyclopropenone (DPC).

The method was RACE. Instrument used: NextSeq 500. During library preparation, unique molecular identifiers were attached to individual cDNA molecules so that TCRs could be counted in a quantitative, reproducible way. Per the original workflow: The median number of TCRs per sample was 85,000 to 100,000, ranging from about 20,000 to 750,000. The Decombinator software suite was used to annotate the V, J and CDR3 of the TCR reads. Every sample was subsampled to the same number of TCRs (28,000) for the PS versus PT1 abundance plots. Expanded TCRs were defined as absent before sensitization and observed at least eight times at the 2-week time point. Through fastp at Q25 and MiXCR, TCRdb rebuilt clones from the public reads, retaining in-frame beta chains. Rows merge per CDR3 protein into single entries with the most common DNA and genes. These V and J calls rely on TCRdb rather than the paper's analysis. In this sample the table shows 130,000 or so distinct CDR3 sequences, approximately 9.5% of which occur a single time. The ten top clones hold 1.5% to 2% of the sample.

Results and caveats for the whole study, not just this receptor: The number of TCRs above 1 in 1000 frequency did not change with DPC sensitization; there was no evidence of global repertoire structure alterations. After repeated subsampling, changes were observed in the strength of the expansion versus patch-test correlation and in the threshold at which the correlation became significant.

Sequenced sample: whole blood. The chain links TRBV3-1 with TRBJ2-7; 11 nucleotides in the junction match TRBD2. The receptor comes from a male donor in good health. Some clones in this sample may be carry-over from other donors' samples. The nucleotides read TGTGCCAGCACGGGACTAGCGGATTACGAGCAGTACTTC. This gives the protein CASTGLADYEQYF.